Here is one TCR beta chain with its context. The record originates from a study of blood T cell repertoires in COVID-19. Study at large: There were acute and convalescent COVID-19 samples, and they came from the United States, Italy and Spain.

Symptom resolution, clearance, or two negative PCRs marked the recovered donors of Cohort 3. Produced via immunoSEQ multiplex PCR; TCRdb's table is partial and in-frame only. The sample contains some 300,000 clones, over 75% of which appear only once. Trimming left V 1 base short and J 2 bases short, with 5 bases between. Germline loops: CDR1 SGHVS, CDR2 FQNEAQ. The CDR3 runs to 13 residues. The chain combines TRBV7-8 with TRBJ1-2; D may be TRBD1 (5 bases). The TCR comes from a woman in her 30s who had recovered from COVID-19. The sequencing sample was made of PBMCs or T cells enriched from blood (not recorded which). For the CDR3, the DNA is TGTGCCAGCAGCTTAGGACAGAACTATGGCTACACCTTC. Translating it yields CASSLGQNYGYTF.